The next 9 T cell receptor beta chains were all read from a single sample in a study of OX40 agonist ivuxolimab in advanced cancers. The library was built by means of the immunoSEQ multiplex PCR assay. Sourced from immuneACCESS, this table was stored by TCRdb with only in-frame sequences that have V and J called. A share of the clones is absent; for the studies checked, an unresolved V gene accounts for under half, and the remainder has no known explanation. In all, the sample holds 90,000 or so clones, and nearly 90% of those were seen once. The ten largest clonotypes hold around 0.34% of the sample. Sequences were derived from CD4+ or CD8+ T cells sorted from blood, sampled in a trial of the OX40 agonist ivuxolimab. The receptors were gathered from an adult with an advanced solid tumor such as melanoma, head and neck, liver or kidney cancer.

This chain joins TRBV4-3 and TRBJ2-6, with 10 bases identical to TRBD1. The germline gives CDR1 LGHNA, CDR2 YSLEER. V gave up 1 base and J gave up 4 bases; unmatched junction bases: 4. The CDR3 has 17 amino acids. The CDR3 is CASSQGDRGSGANVLTF. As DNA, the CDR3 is TGCGCCAGCAGCCAAGGGGACAGGGGTTCCGGGGCCAACGTCCTGACTTTC.

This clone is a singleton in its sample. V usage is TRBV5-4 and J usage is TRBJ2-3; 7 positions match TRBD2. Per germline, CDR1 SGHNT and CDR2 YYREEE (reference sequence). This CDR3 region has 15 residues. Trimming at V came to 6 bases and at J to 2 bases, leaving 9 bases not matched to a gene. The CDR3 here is CASTSGTKNTDTQYF. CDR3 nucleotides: TGTGCCAGCACATCCGGGACTAAAAACACAGATACGCAGTATTTT. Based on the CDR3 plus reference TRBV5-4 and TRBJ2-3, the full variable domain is ETGVTQSPTHLIKTRGQQVTLRCSSQSGHNTVSWYQQALGQGPQFIFQYYREEENGRGNFPPRFSGLQFPNYSSELNVNALELDDSALYLCASTSGTKNTDTQYFGPGTRLTVL.

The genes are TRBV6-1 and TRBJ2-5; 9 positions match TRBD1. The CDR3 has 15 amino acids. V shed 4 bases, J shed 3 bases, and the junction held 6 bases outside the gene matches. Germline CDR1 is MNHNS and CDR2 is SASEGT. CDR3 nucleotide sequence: TGTGCCAGCAGTGTAGGGACAGGGTGGGAAGAGACCCAGTACTTC. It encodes CASSVGTGWEETQYF.

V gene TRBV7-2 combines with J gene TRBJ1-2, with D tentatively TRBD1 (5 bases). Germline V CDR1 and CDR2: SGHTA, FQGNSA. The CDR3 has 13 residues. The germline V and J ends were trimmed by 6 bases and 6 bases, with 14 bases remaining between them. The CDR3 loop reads CASSRDLWDGYTF. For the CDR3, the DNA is TGTGCCAGCAGTCGGGACCTTTGGGATGGCTACACCTTC. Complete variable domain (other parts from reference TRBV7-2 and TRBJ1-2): GAGVSQSPSNKVTEKGKDVELRCDPISGHTALYWYRQSLGQGLEFLIYFQGNSAPDKSGLPSDRFSAERTGGSVSTLTIQRTQQEDSAVYLCASSRDLWDGYTFGSGTRLTVV.

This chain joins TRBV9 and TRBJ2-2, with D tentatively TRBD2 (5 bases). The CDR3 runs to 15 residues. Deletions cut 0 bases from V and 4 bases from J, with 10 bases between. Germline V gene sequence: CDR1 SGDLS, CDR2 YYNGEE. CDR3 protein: CASSVGGRRTGELFF. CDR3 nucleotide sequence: TGTGCCAGCAGCGTAGGAGGGCGGCGCACCGGGGAGCTGTTTTTT.

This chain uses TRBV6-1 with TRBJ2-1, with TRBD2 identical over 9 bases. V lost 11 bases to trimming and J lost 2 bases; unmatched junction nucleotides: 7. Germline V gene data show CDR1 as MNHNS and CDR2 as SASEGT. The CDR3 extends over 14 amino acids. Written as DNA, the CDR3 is TGTGCCGGGGCTAGCGGGATTACCTACAATGAGCAGTTCTTC. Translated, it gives CAGASGITYNEQFF.

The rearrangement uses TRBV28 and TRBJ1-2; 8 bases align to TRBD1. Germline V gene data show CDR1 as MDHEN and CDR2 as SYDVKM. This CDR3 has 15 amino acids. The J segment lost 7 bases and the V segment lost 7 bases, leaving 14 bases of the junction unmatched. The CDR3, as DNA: TGTGCCAGCATTCCCCCCGGACAGGGCGCAAGTGGCTACACCTTC. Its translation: CASIPPGQGASGYTF.

DNA of the CDR3: TGCGCCAGCAGCCAAGAGTCACCAACTAATGAAAAACTGTTTTTT. As protein: CASSQESPTNEKLFF. The chain recombines TRBV4-1 with TRBJ1-4, with D hard to call. The ends were cut back, 0 bases at V and 0 bases at J, with 5 bases in the middle. The CDR3 spans 15 residues. Germline assignment: CDR1 MGHRA and CDR2 YSYEKL.

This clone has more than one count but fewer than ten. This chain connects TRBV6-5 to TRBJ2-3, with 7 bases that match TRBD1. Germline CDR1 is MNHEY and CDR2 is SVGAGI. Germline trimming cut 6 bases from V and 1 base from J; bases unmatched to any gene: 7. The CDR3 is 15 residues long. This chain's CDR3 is CASRLQGVGTDTQYF. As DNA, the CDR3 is TGTGCCAGCAGGCTTCAGGGGGTCGGCACAGATACGCAGTATTTT.